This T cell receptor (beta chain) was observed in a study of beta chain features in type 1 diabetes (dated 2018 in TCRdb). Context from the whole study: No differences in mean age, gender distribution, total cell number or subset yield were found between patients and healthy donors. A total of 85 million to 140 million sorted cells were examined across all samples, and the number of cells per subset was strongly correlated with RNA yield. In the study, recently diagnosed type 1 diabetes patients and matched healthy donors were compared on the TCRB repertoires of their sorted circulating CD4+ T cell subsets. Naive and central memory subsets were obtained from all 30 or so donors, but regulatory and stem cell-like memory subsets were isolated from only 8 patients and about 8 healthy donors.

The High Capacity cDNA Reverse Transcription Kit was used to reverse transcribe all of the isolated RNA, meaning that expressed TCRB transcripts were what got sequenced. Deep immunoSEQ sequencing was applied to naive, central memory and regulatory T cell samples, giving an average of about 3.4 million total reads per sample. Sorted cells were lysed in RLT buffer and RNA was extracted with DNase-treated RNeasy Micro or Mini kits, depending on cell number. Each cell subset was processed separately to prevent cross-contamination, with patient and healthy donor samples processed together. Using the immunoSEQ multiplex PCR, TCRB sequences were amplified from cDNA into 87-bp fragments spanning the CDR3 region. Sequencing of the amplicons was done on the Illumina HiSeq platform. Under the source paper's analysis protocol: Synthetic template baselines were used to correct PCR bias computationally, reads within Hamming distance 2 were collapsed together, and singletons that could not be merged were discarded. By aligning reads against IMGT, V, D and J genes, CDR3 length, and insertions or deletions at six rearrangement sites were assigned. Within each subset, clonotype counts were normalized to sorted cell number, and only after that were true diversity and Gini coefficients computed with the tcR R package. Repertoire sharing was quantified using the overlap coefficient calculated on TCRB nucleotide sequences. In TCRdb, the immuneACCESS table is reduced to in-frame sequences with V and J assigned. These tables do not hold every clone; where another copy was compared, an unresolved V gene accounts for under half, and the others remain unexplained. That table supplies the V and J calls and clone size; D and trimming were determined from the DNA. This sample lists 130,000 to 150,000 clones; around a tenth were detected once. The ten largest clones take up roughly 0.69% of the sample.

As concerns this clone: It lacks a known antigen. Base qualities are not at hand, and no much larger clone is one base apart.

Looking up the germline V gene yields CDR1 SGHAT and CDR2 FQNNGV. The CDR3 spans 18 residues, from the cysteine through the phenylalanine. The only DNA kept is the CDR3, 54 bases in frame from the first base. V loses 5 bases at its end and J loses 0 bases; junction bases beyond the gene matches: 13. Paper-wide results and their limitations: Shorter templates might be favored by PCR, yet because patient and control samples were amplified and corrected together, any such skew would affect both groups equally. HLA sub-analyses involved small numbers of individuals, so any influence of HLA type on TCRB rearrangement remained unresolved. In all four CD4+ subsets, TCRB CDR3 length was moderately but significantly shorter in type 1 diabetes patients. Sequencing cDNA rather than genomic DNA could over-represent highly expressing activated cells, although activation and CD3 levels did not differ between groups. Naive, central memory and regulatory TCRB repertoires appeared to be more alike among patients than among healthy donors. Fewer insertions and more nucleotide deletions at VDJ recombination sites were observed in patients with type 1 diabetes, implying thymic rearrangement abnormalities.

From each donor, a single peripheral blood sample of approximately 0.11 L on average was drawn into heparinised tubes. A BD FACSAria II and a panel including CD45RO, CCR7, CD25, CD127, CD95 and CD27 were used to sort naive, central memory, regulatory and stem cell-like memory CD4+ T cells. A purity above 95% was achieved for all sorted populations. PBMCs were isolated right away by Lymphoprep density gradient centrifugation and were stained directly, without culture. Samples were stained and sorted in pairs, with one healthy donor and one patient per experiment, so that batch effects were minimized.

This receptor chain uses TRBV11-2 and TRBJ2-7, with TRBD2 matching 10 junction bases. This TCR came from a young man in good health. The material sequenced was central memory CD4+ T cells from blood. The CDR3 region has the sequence CASSPIRRTSGSSYEQYF. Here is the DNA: TGTGCCAGCAGCCCTATTAGGCGGACTAGCGGTAGCTCCTACGAGCAGTACTTC.